The 3 T cell receptor beta chains presented below share a single source sample, sequenced in a study of blood T cell repertoires in COVID-19. Assay used: immunoSEQ multiplex PCR; TCRdb lists only in-frame clones, some missing. Of some 260,000 clones listed, around 84% are singletons. The sequenced sample consisted of PBMCs or T cells enriched from blood (not recorded which). The source is a man aged 40-49 years who had recovered from COVID-19.

The V gene is TRBV9, the J gene TRBJ2-5, with TRBD2 as a possible D gene (6 bases). The V end was cut by 2 bases, the J end by 4 bases, with 18 bases between. The CDR3 totals 16 residues. Germline values: CDR1 SGDLS, CDR2 YYNGEE. CDR3 loop: CASSVGIAGRGETQYF. The CDR3 region has the DNA TGTGCCAGCAGCGTGGGTATCGCGGGGCGGGGAGAGACCCAGTACTTC.

CDR3 DNA sequence: TGTGCCAGCAGCCCCACAGGGAACTATGGCTACACCTTC. Protein: CASSPTGNYGYTF. The rearrangement uses TRBV7-3 and TRBJ1-2; tentative D call: TRBD1 (6 bases). The CDR3 covers 13 residues. Looked up from germline, CDR1 is SGHTA and CDR2 is FQGTGA. V gave up 5 bases and J gave up 2 bases, with 9 bases separating them.

The chain carries TRBV20-1 and TRBJ1-4, with 8 bases matching TRBD1. CDR1 and CDR2 from the germline V gene are DFQATT and SNEGSKA (reference sequence). The CDR3 extends over 15 amino acids. Trimming took 3 bases from V and 4 from J; bases not matched to a gene: 7. The CDR3 loop is CSASAGGSGNEKLFF. The CDR3 DNA is TGCAGTGCTAGTGCAGGGGGCTCCGGTAATGAAAAACTGTTTTTT.